This T cell receptor (beta chain) was obtained from a study of cytomegalovirus exposure and HLA in healthy donors listed by TCRdb under 2017. Regarding the research as a whole: In an earlier analysis of under 750 of the donors, less than 350 Gb of sequence data and 100 million or so unique TCR beta sequences from 150 million to 200 million T cells were reported. About 280 gigabases of sequencing data and roughly 80 million unique TCR sequences made up an early release that covered about 640 HLA-typed donors. Of the approximately 400 genotyped donors, over 80% were placed in the genetic ancestry cluster associated with self-reported Caucasian donors. The study aimed to test whether signatures of past pathogen exposure could be identified by cataloging public T cell receptors. The study profiled the T cell repertoires of more than 500 subjects by immunosequencing and related them to cytomegalovirus serostatus. Along with the roughly 610-subject first cohort, a separate validation cohort of over a hundred different subjects was used. High-throughput TCR immunosequencing, statistical association of individual TCRs with disease status, and machine learning were combined to predict cytomegalovirus infection status. To study patterns of TCR occurrence, a later analysis re-analyzed previously published TCR beta repertoires from 600 to 750 donors and added high-resolution HLA genotyping. In the later analysis, no new phenotypic data were used to find candidate immune exposures; instead, reliance was placed on TCR beta sequences and their occurrence across donors. In an earlier analysis of roughly 600 of the donors, high-throughput TCR beta sequencing was used to judge whether each TCR beta V gene segment behaved as functional or pseudogenic. Donor age, sex, ethnicity and CMV serostatus were collected together with the repertoire data. Genome-wide SNP genotypes for about three fifths of the roughly 670 donors were used in a later genetic analysis, which treated that subset as a discovery cohort. Every repertoire in the discovery cohort had been generated on one and the same sequencing platform. Both class I and class II loci were covered by HLA typing, at four-digit resolution. The number of typed donors differed by locus: about 620-640 for A, B, C, DRB1 and DQB1; some 500 for DQA1; around 610 for DPA1; and some 430 for DPB1. About five DR-DQ haplotypes were treated as single units for association and clustering because of strong linkage in the cohort. On average, roughly 250,000 unique TCR beta nucleotide sequences were sequenced per donor among 398 genotyped donors of the cohort, with 15% to 20% of those sequences being non-productive. Broad study findings and their caveats: For the cohort, immune exposure information was limited to CMV serostatus. Cytomegalovirus status was reported to be diagnosed by the classifier with high specificity and sensitivity in both the original and validation cohorts. In vitro tests confirmed that a few of the cytomegalovirus-associated TCR beta chains recognize cytomegalovirus antigens. The sequencing pipeline was judged likely to have produced a cluster of highly shared sequence variants as a technical artifact. A further reported finding was that TCR beta sequences accurately predicted the HLA-A and HLA-B alleles for most subjects in the first cohort. In a later analysis, several top co-occurrence clusters were reported to appear linked to parvovirus B19, influenza, CMV and Epstein-Barr virus. In an earlier analysis of approximately 590 of the donors, most TCR beta V segments were observed in productive rearrangements about 90% or about 30% of the time, broadly matching IMGT annotations. In a later genetic analysis, a missense DCLRE1C variant was associated with V-gene and J-gene trimming of TCR beta chains, and the association was replicated in an independent cohort. Linkage disequilibrium might explain the correlated functional status among segregating V segments, but an unknown experimental factor could not be ruled out. At a false discovery rate of 0.05, a later analysis linked 16,951 TCR beta sequences to specific HLA alleles. The study listed around 160 TCR beta chains as associated with cytomegalovirus. The cohort was sequenced for TCR beta chains only, and without alpha or paired-chain data the features that could be detected were limited. When HLA alleles, especially DR and DQ, strongly co-occurred, attributing TCR associations to individual alleles was difficult. In a later analysis, TCR association rates were found to vary across HLA loci, with the most associated TCRs seen for DRB1 alleles and the fewest for HLA-C alleles. Because counts were too low, roughly 18 rarely observed V segments, including chromosome 9 orphons, were left out of the earlier analysis of a few hundred of the donors. It was suggested by the authors that the approach could potentially be generalized to other disease states and immunological phenotypes. According to a later analysis, most CMV-associated TCR beta chains appeared to be HLA-restricted, and the HLA associations seemed to be driven largely by CMV exposure. HLA typing was unavailable for some donors at each locus, so association tests used only the typed subset. Roughly uniform sequencing depth across donors was assumed in presence/absence analyses, although this assumption may not hold. Across donors, most TCR sequences were observed very rarely, whereas some public TCRs were present in many individuals. The 87-base-pair reads could not distinguish some IMGT-functional V segments, including TRBV6-2 and TRBV6-3, so those segments were excluded. In a later genetic analysis, fewer N-insertions in productive TCRs were reported among donors in an Asian-associated ancestry cluster than the roughly 700-donor mean. In a later analysis, HLA-associated TCR beta chains showed more clonal expansion and lower generation probabilities than non-associated chains that were equally common.

The cohort consisted of 670 or so healthy bone marrow donors. At the time of sampling, every cohort member was nominally healthy, though immune exposures that went unrecorded were likely present. The donor was CMV seronegative and was included in the group of under 450 seronegative cohort members. Every donor gave a peripheral blood sample, and the peripheral blood mononuclear cells from that sample were used for TCR beta sequencing. Genomic DNA extraction from the blood cell samples was performed with the Qiagen DNeasy Blood Extraction Kit. The CDR3 runs 14 amino acids, cysteine and phenylalanine included. The retained sequence is limited to the CDR3, 42 bases, with the frame set at the first base. CDR1 and CDR2 are read off the germline V gene as MNHEY and SVGAGI. V is reduced by 8 bases and J by 6 bases, leaving a spacing of 19 bases between them. Of note for this clone: No antigen is known for it. Base qualities are not recorded, but no much larger clone differs from it by a single base.

Libraries were prepared through the immunoSEQ multiplex PCR assay. For the multiplex PCR, a mixture combining 60 forward primers for TCR Vbeta segments and 13 reverse primers for TCR Jbeta segments was used. The CDR3 region of rearranged TCR beta genes was amplified from genomic DNA by a multiplex PCR assay. Amplified TCR beta libraries were sequenced as 87-base-pair reads on the Illumina HiSeq System. In the original analysis: A later analysis tallied approximately 87 million unique TCR beta chains across the 666 repertoires, and some 10 million of those chains were shared by two or more donors. A nearest-neighbor algorithm error-corrected the raw reads and collapsed the reads into unique sequences, merging closely related sequences to remove PCR and sequencing errors. Alignment of CDR3 sequences to IMGT reference sequences was used to assign V, D and J gene segments. For a sequence to be retained, a match of at least six nucleotides to both a V gene segment and a J gene segment was required. A rearrangement was called productive if the CDR3 had no stop codons and remained in frame with V and J, and every other rearrangement was called non-productive. CDR3 was defined according to IMGT convention as the region running from the second conserved V-encoded cysteine to the conserved J-encoded phenylalanine. In an earlier analysis of 587 of the donors, sequences lacking an unambiguous match to a single V gene segment were excluded. In an earlier analysis of 587 of the donors, V segments were called functional above 56.7% productive rearrangements and were called segregating when the between-donor standard deviation exceeded 5%. A statistical classification framework was developed to diagnose cytomegalovirus status using the catalog of TCR beta chain sequences. V and J gene assignment, in a later analysis, came from comparing TCR nucleotide sequences with IMGT/GENE-DB human TR gene sequences. In a later analysis, CDR3 sequences and most-parsimonious VDJ recombination scenarios were assigned using the TCRdist pipeline. In a later analysis, each TCR beta chain was defined by its CDR3 amino acid sequence together with its V-gene family, and reads lacking a unique V-gene family were excluded. In a later analysis, 550 to 650 highly shared, low-generation-probability nucleotide sequences were removed to address suspected cross-contamination and a sequencing artifact. In a later analysis, a clonal expansion index was calculated for each public chain from normalized within-repertoire ranks of inferred template counts. A later analysis computed generation probabilities with a VDJ recombination model fitted to out-of-frame rearrangements, and checked the results against IGoR. In a later analysis, hypergeometric tests were used to score TCR-TCR, TCR-HLA and TCR-CMV co-occurrence, with a repertoire-size bias correction applied to TCR pairs. In a later analysis, false discovery rates were estimated by permuting HLA or CMV assignments 20 times. A later analysis grouped co-occurring TCRs with DBSCAN, adding TCRdist sequence similarity when clustering within HLA-allele-positive subsets. Repertoires with fewer than 30,000 or more than 120,000 public chains, plus five repertoires with anomalous nucleotide sharing, were excluded from co-occurrence clustering. TCRdb stores this immuneACCESS table with in-frame sequences only. Part of the clones is absent; in the studies checked, under half of the shortfall reflects unresolved V genes, and no reason is known for the rest. V, J and clone size are taken as reported in that table, and D and trimming were inferred from the DNA itself. The sample includes around 150,000 clones, with roughly 84% observed a single time. About 2.6% of the sample comes from the top ten.

This receptor was taken from a boy aged 2-15 years in good health and CMV-seronegative. Sequencing was done on a sample of PBMCs. The rearranged segments are TRBV6-5 and TRBJ1-2, and TRBD1 may be the D gene, going by 5 matching bases. CDR3 sequence: CASGNGRGGNGYTF. The sequenced DNA: TGTGCCAGCGGCAACGGTAGGGGAGGGAATGGCTACACCTTC.